Sequencing of this T cell receptor beta chain was carried out in a study of CD8+CD57+ T cells in acquired aplastic anemia. Profiling that covered TCR beta VDJ and CDR3 relied on genomic DNA as its template. TCRdb analysed the reads with MiXCR anew, one entry per CDR3 protein. The table lists roughly 80,000 distinct CDR3 sequences, around 70% of them singletons, with approximately 81% in the top ten. V gave up 1 base and J gave up 6 bases, with 9 bases separating them. This CDR3 spans 13 amino acids. Germline V gene data show CDR1 as SNHLY and CDR2 as FYNNEI. Patients included in sequencing had previously demonstrated CD8+CD57+ cell expansion by flow cytometry. None of the patients had been given any therapy when their blood was sampled. Study-level points and caveats: Researchers reported that CD8+ Simpson's diversity was not significantly different in patients versus controls. Between patients and controls, around 31 CD8+ CDR3 sequences were found in common.

With regard to this clonotype: As yet, its antigen is unknown.

The clonotype originates from a human donor with aplastic anemia. This chain uses TRBV2 with TRBJ1-1, with D unresolved. Material for sequencing was sorted CD4+, CD8+, or CD8+CD57+ T cells (not recorded which) from PBMCs. The CDR3 loop is CASSEGDWAEAFF. The CDR3 region has the DNA TGTGCCAGCAGTGAAGGAGACTGGGCTGAAGCTTTCTTT.